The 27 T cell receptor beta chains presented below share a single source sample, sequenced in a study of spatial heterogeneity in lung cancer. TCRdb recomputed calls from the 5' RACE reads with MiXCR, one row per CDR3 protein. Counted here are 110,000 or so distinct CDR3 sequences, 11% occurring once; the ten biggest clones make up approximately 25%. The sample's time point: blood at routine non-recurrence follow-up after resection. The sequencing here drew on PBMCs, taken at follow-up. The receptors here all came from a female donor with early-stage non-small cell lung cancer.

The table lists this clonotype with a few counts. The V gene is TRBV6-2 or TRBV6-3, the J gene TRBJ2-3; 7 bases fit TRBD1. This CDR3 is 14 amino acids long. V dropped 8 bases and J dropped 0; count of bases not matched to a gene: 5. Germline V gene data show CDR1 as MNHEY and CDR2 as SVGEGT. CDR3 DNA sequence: TGTGCCAGCCTCAGACAGGGTAGCACAGATACGCAGTATTTT. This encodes CASLRQGSTDTQYF.

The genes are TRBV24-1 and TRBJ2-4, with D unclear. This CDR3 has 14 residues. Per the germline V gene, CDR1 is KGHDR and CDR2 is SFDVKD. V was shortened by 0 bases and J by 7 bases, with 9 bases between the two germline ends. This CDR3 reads CATSDLSQGNIQYF. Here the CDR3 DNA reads TGTGCCACCAGTGATTTGTCCCAAGGCAACATTCAGTACTTC.

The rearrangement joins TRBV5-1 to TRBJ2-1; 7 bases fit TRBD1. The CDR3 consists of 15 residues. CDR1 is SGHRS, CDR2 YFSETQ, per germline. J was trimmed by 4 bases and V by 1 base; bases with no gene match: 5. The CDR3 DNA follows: TGCGCCAGCAGCTTGAGGGACAGAACATACAATGAGCAGTTCTTC. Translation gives CASSLRDRTYNEQFF.

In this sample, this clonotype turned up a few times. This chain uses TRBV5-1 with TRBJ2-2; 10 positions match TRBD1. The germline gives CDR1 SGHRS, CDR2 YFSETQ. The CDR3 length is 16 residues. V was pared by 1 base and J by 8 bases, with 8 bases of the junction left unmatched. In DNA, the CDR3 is TGCGCCAGCAGCTTGATTGAGACAGGGGGCCGTGGGGAGCTGTTTTTT. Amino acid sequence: CASSLIETGGRGELFF.

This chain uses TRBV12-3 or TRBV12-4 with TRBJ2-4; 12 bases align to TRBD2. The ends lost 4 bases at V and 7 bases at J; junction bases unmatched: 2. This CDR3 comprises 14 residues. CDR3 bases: TGTGCCAGCAGTTCGACTAGCGGGAGCAACATTCAGTACTTC. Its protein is CASSSTSGSNIQYF.

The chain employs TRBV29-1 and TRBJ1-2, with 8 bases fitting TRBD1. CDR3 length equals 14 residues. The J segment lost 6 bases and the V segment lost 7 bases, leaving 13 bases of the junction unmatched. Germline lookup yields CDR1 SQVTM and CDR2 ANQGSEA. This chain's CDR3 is CSALSQGAGNGYTF. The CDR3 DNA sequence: TGCAGCGCCCTATCTCAGGGGGCTGGTAATGGCTACACCTTC.

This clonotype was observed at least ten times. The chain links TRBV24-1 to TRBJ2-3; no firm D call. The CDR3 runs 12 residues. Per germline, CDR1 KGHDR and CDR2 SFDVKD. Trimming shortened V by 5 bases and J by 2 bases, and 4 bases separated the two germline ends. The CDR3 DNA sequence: TGTGCCACCAGTGGGACCACAGATACGCAGTATTTT. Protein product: CATSGTTDTQYF.

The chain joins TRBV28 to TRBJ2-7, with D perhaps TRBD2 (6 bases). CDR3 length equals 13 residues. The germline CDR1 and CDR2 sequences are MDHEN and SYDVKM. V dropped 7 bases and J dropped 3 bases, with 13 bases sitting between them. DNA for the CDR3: TGTGCCAGCACCCTCCCCGGGAGCTACGAGCAGTACTTC. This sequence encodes CASTLPGSYEQYF. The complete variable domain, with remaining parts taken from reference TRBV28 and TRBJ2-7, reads DVKVTQSSRYLVKRTGEKVFLECVQDMDHENMFWYRQDPGLGLRLIYFSYDVKMKEKGDIPEGYSVSREKKERFSLILESASTNQTSMYLCASTLPGSYEQYFGPGTRLTVT.

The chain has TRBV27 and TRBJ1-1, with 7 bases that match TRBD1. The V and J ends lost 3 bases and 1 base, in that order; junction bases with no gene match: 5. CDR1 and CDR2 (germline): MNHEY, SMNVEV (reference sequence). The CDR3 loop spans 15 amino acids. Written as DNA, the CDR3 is TGTGCCAGCAGTTTGTGGGACAGCAAGAACACTGAAGCTTTCTTT. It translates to CASSLWDSKNTEAFF.

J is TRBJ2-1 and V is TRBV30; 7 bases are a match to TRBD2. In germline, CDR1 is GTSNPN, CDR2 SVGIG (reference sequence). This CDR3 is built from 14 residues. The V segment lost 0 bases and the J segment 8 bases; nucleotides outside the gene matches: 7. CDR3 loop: CAWSVIAGVHEQFF. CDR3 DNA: TGTGCCTGGAGTGTAATTGCGGGAGTGCATGAGCAGTTCTTC.

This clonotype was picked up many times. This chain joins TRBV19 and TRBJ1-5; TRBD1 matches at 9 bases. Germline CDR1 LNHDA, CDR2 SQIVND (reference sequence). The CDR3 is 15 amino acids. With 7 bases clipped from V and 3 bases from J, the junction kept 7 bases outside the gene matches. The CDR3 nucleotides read TGTGCCAGTACCGGGACAGGGAAATTCAATCAGCCCCAGCATTTT. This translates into CASTGTGKFNQPQHF.

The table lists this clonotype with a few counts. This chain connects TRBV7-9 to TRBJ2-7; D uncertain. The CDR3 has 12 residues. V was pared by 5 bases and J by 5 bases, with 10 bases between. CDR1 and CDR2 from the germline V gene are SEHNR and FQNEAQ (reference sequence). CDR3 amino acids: CASSPATDEQYF. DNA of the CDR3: TGTGCCAGCAGCCCGGCGACCGACGAGCAGTACTTC.

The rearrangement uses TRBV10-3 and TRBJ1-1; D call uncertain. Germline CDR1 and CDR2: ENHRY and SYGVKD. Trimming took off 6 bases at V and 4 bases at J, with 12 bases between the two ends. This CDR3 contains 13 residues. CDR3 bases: TGTGCCATCAGGAGGGATTTGGGCACTGAAGCTTTCTTT. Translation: CAIRRDLGTEAFF.

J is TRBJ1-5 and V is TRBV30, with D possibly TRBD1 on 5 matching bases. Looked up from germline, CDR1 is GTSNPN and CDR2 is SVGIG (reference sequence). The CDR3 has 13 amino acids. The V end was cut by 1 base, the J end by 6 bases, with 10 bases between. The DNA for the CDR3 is TGTGCCTGGAGTGGGGGGTCTATTCAGCCCCAGCATTTT. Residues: CAWSGGSIQPQHF.

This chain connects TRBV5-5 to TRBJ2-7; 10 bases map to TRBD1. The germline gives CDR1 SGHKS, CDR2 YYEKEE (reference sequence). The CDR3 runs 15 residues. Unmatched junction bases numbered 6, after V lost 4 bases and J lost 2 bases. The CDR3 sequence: CASSPGQGKTYEQYF. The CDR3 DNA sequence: TGTGCCAGCAGCCCGGGACAGGGGAAAACCTACGAGCAGTACTTC.

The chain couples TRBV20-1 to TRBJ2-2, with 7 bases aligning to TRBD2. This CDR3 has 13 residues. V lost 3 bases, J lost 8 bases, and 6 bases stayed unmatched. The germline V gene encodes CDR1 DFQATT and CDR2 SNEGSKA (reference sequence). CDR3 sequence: CSASRISGGELFF. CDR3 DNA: TGCAGTGCTAGCCGCATTAGCGGGGGGGAGCTGTTTTTT.

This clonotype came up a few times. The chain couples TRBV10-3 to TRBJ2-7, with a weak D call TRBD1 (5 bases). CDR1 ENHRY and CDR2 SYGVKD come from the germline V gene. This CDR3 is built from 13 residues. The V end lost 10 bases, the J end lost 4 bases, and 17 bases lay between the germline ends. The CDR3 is CASTGLPSYEQYF. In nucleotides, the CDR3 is TGTGCCAGTACAGGTTTACCCTCTTACGAGCAGTACTTC.

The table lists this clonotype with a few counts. The DNA of the CDR3 is TGTGCCAGCAGTTTAATAGCCCTACGGGAGCAGTACTTC. Translating gives CASSLIALREQYF. The chain has TRBV28 and TRBJ2-7; D unclear. V was trimmed by 2 bases and J by 7 bases, leaving 12 bases between them. The CDR3 loop spans 13 amino acids. The germline CDR1 and CDR2 sequences are MDHEN and SYDVKM.

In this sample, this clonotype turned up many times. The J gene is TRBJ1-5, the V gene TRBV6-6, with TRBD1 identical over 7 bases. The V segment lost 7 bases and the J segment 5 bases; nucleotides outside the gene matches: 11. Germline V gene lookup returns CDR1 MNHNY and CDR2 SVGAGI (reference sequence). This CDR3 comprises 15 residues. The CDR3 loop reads CASTDTTGFYQPQHF. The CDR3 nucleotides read TGTGCCAGCACCGATACGACAGGGTTCTATCAGCCCCAGCATTTT.

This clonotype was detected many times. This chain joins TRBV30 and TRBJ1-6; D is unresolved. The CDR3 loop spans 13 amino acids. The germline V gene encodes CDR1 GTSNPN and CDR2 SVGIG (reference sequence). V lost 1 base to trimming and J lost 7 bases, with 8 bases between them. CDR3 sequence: CAWSGYGNSPLHF. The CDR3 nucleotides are TGTGCCTGGAGTGGCTACGGGAATTCACCCCTCCACTTT.

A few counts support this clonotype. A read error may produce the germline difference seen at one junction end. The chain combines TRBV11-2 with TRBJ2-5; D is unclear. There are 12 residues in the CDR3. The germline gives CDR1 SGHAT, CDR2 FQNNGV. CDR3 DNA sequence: TGTGCCAGCAGCTTAGTTACGGAGAACCAGTACTTC. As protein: CASSLVTENQYF.

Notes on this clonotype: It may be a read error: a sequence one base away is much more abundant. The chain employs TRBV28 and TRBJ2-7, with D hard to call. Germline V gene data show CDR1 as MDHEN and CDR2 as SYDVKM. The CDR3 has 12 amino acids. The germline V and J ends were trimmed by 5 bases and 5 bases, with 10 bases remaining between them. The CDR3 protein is CASSQSVHEQYF. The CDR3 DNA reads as TGTGCCAGCAGTCAGAGTGTCCACGAGCAGTACTTC.

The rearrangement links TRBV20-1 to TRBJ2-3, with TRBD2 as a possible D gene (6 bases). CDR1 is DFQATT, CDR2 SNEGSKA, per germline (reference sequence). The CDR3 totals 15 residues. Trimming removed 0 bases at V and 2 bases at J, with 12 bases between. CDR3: CSARDPGRNTDTQYF. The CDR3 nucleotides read TGCAGTGCTAGAGATCCCGGGAGAAACACAGATACGCAGTATTTT.

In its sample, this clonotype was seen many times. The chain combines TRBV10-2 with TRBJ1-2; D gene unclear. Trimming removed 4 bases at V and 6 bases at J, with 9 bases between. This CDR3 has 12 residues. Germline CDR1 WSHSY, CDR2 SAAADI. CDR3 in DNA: TGCGCCAGCAGTGTCACGGGGAATGGCTACACCTTC. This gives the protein CASSVTGNGYTF.

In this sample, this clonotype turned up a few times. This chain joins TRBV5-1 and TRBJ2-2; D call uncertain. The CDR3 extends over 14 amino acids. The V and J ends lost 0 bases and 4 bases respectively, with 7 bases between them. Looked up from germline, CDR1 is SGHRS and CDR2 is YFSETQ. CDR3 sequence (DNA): TGCGCCAGCAGCTTGGCTAAGGTCACCGGGGAGCTGTTTTTT. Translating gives CASSLAKVTGELFF.

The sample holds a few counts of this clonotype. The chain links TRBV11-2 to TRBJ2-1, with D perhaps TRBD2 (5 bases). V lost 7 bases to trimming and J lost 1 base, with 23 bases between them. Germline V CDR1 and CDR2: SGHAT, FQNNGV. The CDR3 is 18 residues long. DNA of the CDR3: TGTGCCAGCACCCACCCCGGTGAGAGGGCAAAATCCTACAATGAGCAGTTCTTC. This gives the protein CASTHPGERAKSYNEQFF.

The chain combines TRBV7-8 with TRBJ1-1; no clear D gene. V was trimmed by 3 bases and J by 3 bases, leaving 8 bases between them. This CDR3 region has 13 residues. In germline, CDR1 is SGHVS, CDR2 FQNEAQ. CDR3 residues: CASSFRRDTEAFF. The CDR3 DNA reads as TGTGCCAGCAGCTTCCGACGGGACACTGAAGCTTTCTTT.